What follows are 23 T cell receptor beta chains derived from one specimen sequenced in a study of identical twins. TCRdb called the 5' RACE reads again in MiXCR, with one record for every CDR3 protein. The data contain 400,000 to 550,000 distinct CDR3 sequences, 14% of them singletons. This sample was also put to use in a study of yellow fever vaccine responses in identical twins.

Sequencing input: CD4+ T cells sorted from blood. All receptors come from a young woman in good health.

This clonotype occurred many times. The rearrangement joins TRBV20-1 to TRBJ2-4, with a possible D match to TRBD1 (6 bases). The V end was cut by 0 bases, the J end by 0 bases, with 15 bases between. CDR3 length equals 17 residues. Germline V CDR1 and CDR2: DFQATT, SNEGSKA (reference sequence). CDR3 region: CSARDSWAGAAKNIQYF. The CDR3 bases are TGCAGTGCTAGAGATTCTTGGGCAGGGGCAGCCAAAAACATTCAGTACTTC.

This clonotype turned up a few times. The rearrangement links TRBV6-2 or TRBV6-3 to TRBJ2-1; 7 nucleotides align to TRBD2. CDR3 size: 15 residues. V dropped 0 bases and J dropped 8; count of bases not matched to a gene: 7. CDR1 is MNHEY and CDR2 is SVGEGT in the germline V gene. The CDR3 DNA reads TGTGCCAGCAGTTACTCGCTCGGCGGGAGCCATGAGCAGTTCTTC. This sequence encodes CASSYSLGGSHEQFF.

This clonotype was detected only a few times. This chain joins TRBV7-9 and TRBJ1-6; 9 positions match TRBD1. The trim removed 8 bases at V and 7 bases at J, leaving 12 bases unmatched. CDR1 SEHNR and CDR2 FQNEAQ come from the germline V gene (reference sequence). The CDR3 has 16 residues. For the CDR3, the DNA is TGTGCCAGCCGACCTCCGGGACAGGGATTAAATTCACCCCTCCACTTT. This gives the protein CASRPPGQGLNSPLHF.

The chain carries TRBV6-5 and TRBJ1-1, with a possible D match to TRBD1 (5 bases). With 2 bases removed from V and 7 bases from J, the gap between germline ends came to 11 bases. The CDR3 covers 13 residues. Germline assignment: CDR1 MNHEY and CDR2 SVGAGI. The CDR3 loop is CASSYVTRGEAFF. CDR3 DNA: TGTGCCAGCAGTTACGTAACAAGGGGTGAAGCTTTCTTT.

This clonotype was detected many times. V usage is TRBV9 and J usage is TRBJ1-4, with 11 positions matching TRBD1. This CDR3 contains 14 residues. Germline-derived CDR1 and CDR2 are SGDLS and YYNGEE. V was pared by 4 bases and J by 8 bases, with 4 bases of the junction left unmatched. CDR3 DNA: TGTGCCAGCAGCACGGGACAGGGGGGAGAAAAACTGTTTTTT. Protein sequence: CASSTGQGGEKLFF.

This clonotype was counted between two and nine times. The J gene is TRBJ2-2, the V gene TRBV5-6; possible D gene TRBD1, 7 bases. Trimming took 4 bases from V and 6 from J, leaving 16 bases between them. There are 15 residues in the CDR3. CDR1 is SGHDT and CDR2 is YYEEEE in the germline V gene. CDR3 sequence (DNA): TGTGCCAGCAGCCGAGTAGCAGGGGGGTCCGGGGAGCTGTTTTTT. This gives the protein CASSRVAGGSGELFF. Together with reference TRBV5-6 and TRBJ2-2, the CDR3 gives the full variable domain: DAGVTQSPTHLIKTRGQQVTLRCSPKSGHDTVSWYQQALGQGPQFIFQYYEEEERQRGNFPDRFSGHQFPNYSSELNVNALLLGDSALYLCASSRVAGGSGELFFGEGSRLTVL.

The chain joins TRBV2 to TRBJ2-1; unclear D gene. V lost 3 bases and J lost 4, with 10 bases in between. CDR3 length equals 14 residues. Germline-derived CDR1 and CDR2 are SNHLY and FYNNEI. The CDR3 is CASSESTPYNEQFF. As DNA, the CDR3 is TGTGCCAGCAGTGAGTCCACCCCATACAATGAGCAGTTCTTC.

This clonotype was found a few times. The chain is built from TRBV20-1 and TRBJ2-7; 8 bases line up with TRBD2. After removal of 6 bases from V and 3 bases from J, the junction contained 10 bases not matched to a gene. This CDR3 contains 14 residues. The germline V gene has CDR1 DFQATT and CDR2 SNEGSKA (reference sequence). The CDR3 loop reads CSAASGGKIYEQYF. CDR3 in DNA: TGCAGTGCCGCCAGCGGGGGCAAAATCTACGAGCAGTACTTC.

V and J are TRBV25-1 and TRBJ1-5; TRBD1 matches at 8 bases. J gave up 6 bases and V 0 bases, and 4 bases lay outside the gene matches. The germline gives CDR1 MGHDK, CDR2 SYGVNS. The length of the CDR3 is 15 residues. CDR3 coding DNA: TGTGCCAGCAGTGAATACAGGGGGCGCGGTCAGCCCCAGCATTTT. It translates to CASSEYRGRGQPQHF.

The CDR3 bases are TGTGCCAGCAGCCCGGGGGGCCGGTATGGCTACACCTTC. It codes for CASSPGGRYGYTF. This sequence joins TRBV3-1 and TRBJ1-2, with D possibly TRBD1 on 6 matching bases. This CDR3 has 13 residues. Per the germline V gene, CDR1 is LGHDT and CDR2 is YNNKEL (reference sequence). Trimming pared 4 bases from V and 5 bases from J, leaving 11 bases between.

This clonotype turned up a few times. The chain links TRBV12-3 or TRBV12-4 to TRBJ1-1, with 7 bases fitting TRBD1. CDR3 length: 15 residues. V lost 5 bases, J lost 1 base, and 7 bases stayed unmatched. CDR3 DNA: TGTGCCAGCAGTCCCACAGGGGTTAGGAACACTGAAGCTTTCTTT. This gives the protein CASSPTGVRNTEAFF.

This clonotype was recorded a few times. The J gene is TRBJ2-7, the V gene TRBV18; tentatively, D is TRBD1 (6 bases). Trimming stripped 2 bases from V and 3 bases from J, with 11 bases between. The CDR3 is made up of 14 amino acids. Germline loops: CDR1 KGHSH, CDR2 LQKENI. CDR3 DNA: TGTGCCAGCTCACCAGGGACACAGGACTACGAGCAGTACTTC. It translates to CASSPGTQDYEQYF.

In this sample, this clonotype turned up a few times. The rearrangement links TRBV6-5 to TRBJ2-7, with 9 bases that match TRBD2. Trimming cost V 2 bases and J 0 bases; bases outside gene matches: 2. Germline values: CDR1 MNHEY, CDR2 SVGAGI. The CDR3 has 15 residues. CDR3 coding DNA: TGTGCCAGCAGTTACGGCGGGGGGGCCTCCTACGAGCAGTACTTC. This encodes CASSYGGGASYEQYF.

This clonotype was observed a few times. V and J are TRBV7-9 and TRBJ1-2; perhaps TRBD1 as D (6 bases). Germline loops: CDR1 SEHNR, CDR2 FQNEAQ (reference sequence). The CDR3 extends over 14 amino acids. V lost 1 base and J lost 3, with 9 bases in between. The CDR3: CASSLEQGDYGYTF. The CDR3 DNA reads TGTGCCAGCAGCTTAGAACAGGGCGACTATGGCTACACCTTC.

The chain uses TRBV12-3 or TRBV12-4 and TRBJ1-3; D is perhaps TRBD1 (5 bases). The CDR3 is 14 amino acids. Trimming left V 1 base short and J 3 bases short, with 7 bases between. Written as DNA, the CDR3 is TGTGCCAGCAGTTTAGGCAGGGTTGGAAACACCATATATTTT. Its translation: CASSLGRVGNTIYF.

The chain joins TRBV5-1 to TRBJ2-5, with D perhaps matching TRBD1 or TRBD2 (6 bases each). Germline V gene data show CDR1 as SGHRS and CDR2 as YFSETQ. CDR3 length: 15 residues. V lost 0 bases and J lost 4, with 13 bases in between. The CDR3 coding sequence is TGCGCCAGCAGCTTGGCGGGGGCGGAGGGAGAGACCCAGTACTTC. Protein product: CASSLAGAEGETQYF.

This rearrangement joins TRBV12-3 or TRBV12-4 to TRBJ2-7; D may be TRBD1 or TRBD2 (5 bases each). Trimming removed 2 bases from V and 7 bases from J, with 12 bases in between. This CDR3 contains 13 residues. Here the CDR3 reads CASSLQGPGEQYF. The CDR3 DNA follows: TGTGCCAGCAGTTTACAGGGCCCGGGGGAGCAGTACTTC.

This clonotype was detected many times. V gene TRBV5-6 combines with J gene TRBJ2-7; possible D gene TRBD2, 6 bases. Deletions cut 2 bases from V and 4 bases from J, with 13 bases between. CDR1 and CDR2 from the germline V gene are SGHDT and YYEEEE. This CDR3 region has 14 residues. As DNA, the CDR3 is TGTGCCAGCAGCTTAGGAGCTAGCGTGTACGAGCAGTACTTC. As protein: CASSLGASVYEQYF.

This sequence joins TRBV6-2 or TRBV6-3 and TRBJ2-5; no clear D. This CDR3 spans 13 amino acids. Germline V gene data show CDR1 as MNHEY and CDR2 as SVGEGT. The V end lost 7 bases, the J end lost 7 bases, and 16 bases lay between the germline ends. In nucleotides, the CDR3 is TGTGCCAGCACCTTAAGCCCCCCGGCGACCCAGTACTTC. It yields the protein CASTLSPPATQYF.

This clonotype was counted a few times. The chain carries TRBV7-9 and TRBJ2-5; D gene unclear. CDR1 SEHNR and CDR2 FQNEAQ come from the germline V gene (reference sequence). The CDR3 sequence is 14 residues long. Between the trimmed V and J ends, which lost 2 bases and 0 bases, there was a span of 7 bases. The CDR3 sequence is CASSLSTDQETQYF. CDR3 DNA: TGTGCCAGCAGCTTATCTACAGACCAAGAGACCCAGTACTTC.

V gene TRBV18 combines with J gene TRBJ2-1; TRBD1 is a possible D gene (6 bases). Trimming took off 0 bases at V and 0 bases at J, with 12 bases between the two ends. The germline CDR1 and CDR2 sequences are KGHSH and LQKENI. This CDR3 contains 17 residues. CDR3 bases: TGTGCCAGCTCACCACCATCAGGGGTCAGCTCCTACAATGAGCAGTTCTTC. Protein sequence: CASSPPSGVSSYNEQFF. The entire variable domain, with the rest obtained from reference TRBV18 and TRBJ2-1, is as follows: NAGVMQNPRHLVRRRGQEARLRCSPMKGHSHVYWYRQLPEEGLKFMVYLQKENIIDESGMPKERFSAEFPKEGPSILRIQQVVRGDSAAYFCASSPPSGVSSYNEQFFGPGTRLTVL.

The chain has TRBV11-2 and TRBJ2-5; 7 bases agree with TRBD2. This CDR3 is 19 amino acids long. Germline loops: CDR1 SGHAT, CDR2 FQNNGV. V lost 5 bases and J lost 1; bases outside the gene matches: 19. CDR3 bases: TGTGCCAGCAGCACCCCTGTGGCTAGCGGACCTGGGGTCCAAGAGACCCAGTACTTC. This gives the protein CASSTPVASGPGVQETQYF.

This chain joins TRBV12-3 or TRBV12-4 and TRBJ2-7; TRBD2 agrees at 7 bases. The junction had 7 bases not matched to a gene; V was cut back by 1 base and J by 1 base. The CDR3 has 16 amino acids. This chain's CDR3 is CASSLGARAGSYEQYF. The CDR3 bases are TGTGCCAGCAGTTTAGGGGCCCGAGCGGGATCCTACGAGCAGTACTTC.